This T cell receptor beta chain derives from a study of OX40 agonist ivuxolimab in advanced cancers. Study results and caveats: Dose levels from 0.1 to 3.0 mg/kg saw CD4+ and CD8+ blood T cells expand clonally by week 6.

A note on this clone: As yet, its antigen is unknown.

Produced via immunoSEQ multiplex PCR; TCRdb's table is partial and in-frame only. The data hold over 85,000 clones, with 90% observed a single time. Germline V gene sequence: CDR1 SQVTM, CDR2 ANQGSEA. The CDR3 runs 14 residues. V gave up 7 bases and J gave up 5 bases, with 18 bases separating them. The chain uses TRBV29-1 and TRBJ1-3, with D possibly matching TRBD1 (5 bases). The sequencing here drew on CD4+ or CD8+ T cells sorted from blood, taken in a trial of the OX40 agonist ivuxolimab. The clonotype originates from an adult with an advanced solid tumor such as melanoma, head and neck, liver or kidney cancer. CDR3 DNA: TGCAGCGCTGACGCCCAGGGAACTAGAAACACCATATATTTT. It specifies CSADAQGTRNTIYF.